This entry lists 30 T cell receptor beta chains sequenced from one sample in a study of blood T cell repertoires in COVID-19. Libraries were prepared by immunoSEQ multiplex PCR; TCRdb keeps only in-frame clonotypes and omits some of them. The repertoire holds 160,000 or so clones, with 80% to 90% as singletons. Specimen: peripheral blood. All receptors come from a woman in her seventies with acute or convalescent COVID-19.

This chain uses TRBV2 with TRBJ2-1, with 8 bases lining up with TRBD2. Looked up from germline, CDR1 is SNHLY and CDR2 is FYNNEI. V was pared by 3 bases and J by 7 bases, with 8 bases of the junction left unmatched. The CDR3 consists of 15 residues. This CDR3 reads CASSDGGVHSNEQFF. In nucleotides, the CDR3 is TGTGCCAGCAGTGACGGGGGGGTCCACTCGAATGAGCAGTTCTTC.

The genes are TRBV3-1 (or the pseudogene TRBV3-2) and TRBJ1-1, with 8 bases matching TRBD1. Germline trimming cut 3 bases from V and 8 bases from J; bases unmatched to any gene: 2. Germline V gene sequence: CDR1 LGHDT, CDR2 YNNKEL (reference sequence). The CDR3 sequence is 12 residues long. The CDR3 bases are TGTGCCAGCAGCCACCAGGGGGCCGAAGCTTTCTTT. Residues: CASSHQGAEAFF.

The V and J genes are TRBV4-1 and TRBJ1-5; 9 nucleotides match TRBD1. Trimming at V came to 6 bases and at J to 6 bases, leaving 9 bases not matched to a gene. CDR3 size: 15 residues. CDR1 and CDR2 from the germline V gene are MGHRA and YSYEKL. CDR3 loop: CASSQQGAPGQPQHF. The CDR3 nucleotides read TGCGCCAGCAGTCAACAGGGGGCGCCGGGTCAGCCCCAGCATTTT.

Only a few counts were recorded for this clone. The genes are TRBV7-2 and TRBJ1-4; 9 nucleotides line up with TRBD1. The J segment lost 3 bases and the V segment lost 4 bases, leaving 3 bases of the junction unmatched. Germline lookup yields CDR1 SGHTA and CDR2 FQGNSA. The CDR3 has 15 residues. The CDR3 region is CASSSQGAANEKLFF. CDR3 sequence (DNA): TGTGCCAGCAGCTCACAGGGGGCAGCTAATGAAAAACTGTTTTTT.

V gene TRBV3-1 (or the pseudogene TRBV3-2) combines with J gene TRBJ1-2; 8 bases line up with TRBD1. The CDR3 runs 21 residues. CDR1 LGHDT and CDR2 YNNKEL come from the germline V gene (reference sequence). Trimming took 4 bases from V and 2 from J; bases not matched to a gene: 24. The CDR3 loop is CASSPRETGDTRQPTNYGYTF. The CDR3, as DNA: TGTGCCAGCAGCCCAAGGGAGACAGGGGATACCCGGCAACCAACGAACTATGGCTACACCTTC.

The chain carries TRBV5-1 and TRBJ2-2; 9 positions agree with TRBD1. Trimming took 0 bases from V and 5 from J; bases not matched to a gene: 2. CDR3 length: 15 amino acids. Germline assignment: CDR1 SGHRS and CDR2 YFSETQ. CDR3 DNA sequence: TGCGCCAGCAGCTTGGGGACAGGGGTAACCGGGGAGCTGTTTTTT. Its protein product is CASSLGTGVTGELFF. The whole variable domain, remainder taken from reference TRBV5-1 and TRBJ2-2, is KAGVTQTPRYLIKTRGQQVTLSCSPISGHRSVSWYQQTPGQGLQFLFEYFSETQRNKGNFPGRFSGRQFSNSRSEMNVSTLELGDSALYLCASSLGTGVTGELFFGEGSRLTVL.

V and J are TRBV6-2 or TRBV6-3 and TRBJ2-3; no definite D call. V shed 2 bases and J shed 0 bases, with 9 bases lying between them. The length of the CDR3 is 15 residues. From germline, CDR1 is MNHEY and CDR2 SVGEGT. CDR3 protein: CASSYAMTSTDTQYF. CDR3 coding DNA: TGTGCCAGCAGTTACGCCATGACTAGCACAGATACGCAGTATTTT.

The rearrangement links TRBV21-1 to TRBJ1-2; the table's D call, TRBD1, has no DNA check behind it. TRBV21-1 is annotated as a pseudogene. CDR3 length equals 14 residues. CDR3 DNA sequence: TGTGCCAGCAGGGGGGCCCTGGTCTCTTATGGCTACACCTTC. It encodes CASRGALVSYGYTF.

This clone has just one count. CDR3 in amino acids: CASSYSGGTETQYF. In DNA, the CDR3 is TGTGCCAGCAGTTACTCCGGCGGTACGGAGACCCAGTACTTC. V is TRBV6-2 or TRBV6-3 and J is TRBJ2-5; D remains unclear. The V and J ends lost 0 bases and 5 bases respectively, with 10 bases between them. The CDR3 spans 14 residues. Germline CDR1 is MNHEY and CDR2 is SVGEGT.

The chain is built from TRBV6-6 and TRBJ1-1; 9 positions agree with TRBD1. With 5 bases clipped from V and 5 bases from J, the junction kept 18 bases outside the gene matches. Germline-derived CDR1 and CDR2 are MNHNY and SVGAGI (reference sequence). CDR3 size: 18 residues. The CDR3 protein is CASSLSPPGQGGNTEAFF. CDR3 sequence (DNA): TGTGCCAGCAGTCTTTCCCCTCCGGGACAGGGTGGGAATACTGAAGCTTTCTTT.

The chain has TRBV6-2 or TRBV6-3 and TRBJ2-7; 8 bases line up with TRBD1. This CDR3 is 15 amino acids long. Unmatched junction bases numbered 13, after V lost 6 bases and J lost 6 bases. The germline V gene encodes CDR1 MNHEY and CDR2 SVGEGT. CDR3: CASSHRTGLVSEQYF. CDR3 in DNA: TGTGCCAGCAGCCACAGGACAGGGTTGGTTTCCGAGCAGTACTTC.

The rearrangement links TRBV7-2 to TRBJ2-2; D perhaps matches TRBD1 (6 bases). The CDR3 sequence is 14 residues long. Between the trimmed V and J ends, which lost 4 bases and 2 bases, there was a span of 8 bases. Germline CDR1 reads SGHTA; CDR2 reads FQGNSA. CDR3 in DNA: TGTGCCAGCAGCTCGGGACACAACACCGGGGAGCTGTTTTTT. This translates into CASSSGHNTGELFF.

J is TRBJ2-5 and V is TRBV5-1, with TRBD2 identical over 10 bases. Germline-derived CDR1 and CDR2 are SGHRS and YFSETQ. Unmatched junction bases numbered 15, after V lost 1 base and J lost 6 bases. The CDR3 has 18 residues. The CDR3 DNA is TGCGCCAGCAGCTTGCTCTCGATCGCAGCGGGGGGGCTCCAGACCCAGTACTTC. Protein product: CASSLLSIAAGGLQTQYF. The full variable domain, completed using reference TRBV5-1 and TRBJ2-5, is KAGVTQTPRYLIKTRGQQVTLSCSPISGHRSVSWYQQTPGQGLQFLFEYFSETQRNKGNFPGRFSGRQFSNSRSEMNVSTLELGDSALYLCASSLLSIAAGGLQTQYFGPGTRLLVL.

The chain joins TRBV4-3 to TRBJ2-5, with TRBD2 matching over 13 bases. The ends lost 0 bases at V and 2 bases at J; junction bases unmatched: 9. Germline V gives CDR1 LGHNA, CDR2 YSLEER. This CDR3 is 19 amino acids long. CDR3 sequence reads: CASSQDLGLAGDFQETQYF. CDR3 nucleotides: TGCGCCAGCAGCCAAGATCTCGGACTAGCGGGGGATTTTCAAGAGACCCAGTACTTC.

This chain uses TRBV6-4 with TRBJ2-5, with TRBD1 matching over 8 bases. With V trimmed by 5 bases and J by 4 bases, 12 bases remained unmatched. CDR3 length: 16 residues. CDR1 and CDR2 from the germline V gene are MRHNA and SNTAGT. CDR3: CASSSLDRDARETQYF. CDR3 nucleotide sequence: TGTGCCAGCAGTTCCCTGGACAGGGATGCCAGAGAGACCCAGTACTTC.

This clone was observed a handful of times. The genes are TRBV5-1 and TRBJ1-1; D call uncertain. Looked up from germline, CDR1 is SGHRS and CDR2 is YFSETQ. V gave up 4 bases and J gave up 3 bases, with 13 bases separating them. This CDR3 is built from 14 residues. This CDR3 is CASSGRGSDTEAFF. Here the CDR3 DNA reads TGCGCCAGCAGCGGTCGGGGTTCGGACACTGAAGCTTTCTTT.

The rearrangement links TRBV10-2 to TRBJ2-2, with 8 bases fitting TRBD1. The V segment lost 11 bases and the J segment 8 bases; nucleotides outside the gene matches: 10. CDR1 and CDR2 (germline): WSHSY, SAAADI. The CDR3 totals 13 residues. The CDR3 region is CAARQGSGGELFF. CDR3 DNA: TGCGCCGCCCGACAGGGGTCAGGGGGGGAGCTGTTTTTT.

The chain combines TRBV7-9 with TRBJ2-2; tentative D call: TRBD1 (7 bases). The CDR3 has 16 amino acids. The germline V and J ends were trimmed by 10 bases and 2 bases, with 20 bases remaining between them. Germline-derived CDR1 and CDR2 are SEHNR and FQNEAQ (reference sequence). The CDR3 loop is CANLGGRGTNTGELFF. The CDR3 DNA reads as TGTGCCAACCTGGGAGGCAGGGGGACTAACACCGGGGAGCTGTTTTTT.

This clone was seen only once. The J gene is TRBJ2-5, the V gene TRBV18, with 9 bases that match TRBD1. The CDR3 extends over 16 amino acids. V was pared by 4 bases and J by 2 bases, with 8 bases of the junction left unmatched. Germline-derived CDR1 and CDR2 are KGHSH and LQKENI. The CDR3 sequence: CASSQTGGAWQETQYF. CDR3 DNA sequence: TGTGCCAGCTCACAAACAGGGGGCGCGTGGCAAGAGACCCAGTACTTC.

The rearrangement uses TRBV7-9 and TRBJ1-6; TRBD1 might be the D (5 bases). CDR1 is SEHNR and CDR2 is FQNEAQ in the germline V gene (reference sequence). This CDR3 region has 15 residues. Trimming pared 5 bases from V and 7 bases from J, leaving 15 bases between. DNA of the CDR3: TGTGCCAGCAGCCCGTGGGACTGGCAAAATTCACCCCTCCACTTT. Its translation is CASSPWDWQNSPLHF.

The chain recombines TRBV4-1 with TRBJ1-4; 9 nucleotides match TRBD1. Germline V gives CDR1 MGHRA, CDR2 YSYEKL. Unmatched junction bases numbered 11, after V lost 6 bases and J lost 6 bases. This CDR3 region has 16 residues. The CDR3 DNA sequence: TGCGCCAGCAGTCGTCGGACAGGGGCGCCAGATGAAAAACTGTTTTTT. Its translation: CASSRRTGAPDEKLFF.

This clone was detected only once. The genes are TRBV7-6 and TRBJ2-3, with TRBD2 identical over 9 bases. The CDR3 loop spans 18 amino acids. V lost 3 bases and J lost 2; bases outside the gene matches: 12. CDR1 is SGHVS, CDR2 FNYEAQ, per germline. The DNA of the CDR3 is TGTGCCAGCAGCTTGGGGGTTTTAGCGGGGGCGACCACAGATACGCAGTATTTT. Its translation is CASSLGVLAGATTDTQYF.

The chain is built from TRBV29-1 and TRBJ2-7; D is possibly TRBD1 (6 bases). Germline V gives CDR1 SQVTM, CDR2 ANQGSEA. This CDR3 is built from 16 residues. The V gene lost 1 base and the J gene lost 0 bases, with 16 bases spanning the gap. The chain's CDR3 is CSVEGGRGDSSYEQYF. In DNA, the CDR3 is TGCAGCGTTGAAGGGGGGCGAGGAGACAGCTCCTACGAGCAGTACTTC.

The chain couples TRBV4-2 to TRBJ2-1, with 8 bases lining up with TRBD2. V lost 4 bases, J lost 4 bases, and 9 bases stayed unmatched. Per the germline V gene, CDR1 is LGHNA and CDR2 is YNFKEQ. CDR3 length: 16 amino acids. CDR3 amino acids: CASSLGDSGVYNEQFF. The DNA of the CDR3 is TGTGCCAGCAGCCTCGGGGATAGCGGGGTATACAATGAGCAGTTCTTC.

The chain combines TRBV19 with TRBJ1-2; the D gene is possibly TRBD1 (5 bases). CDR1 and CDR2 from the germline V gene are LNHDA and SQIVND (reference sequence). V lost 4 bases to trimming and J lost 2 bases, with 11 bases between them. The CDR3 has 14 residues. CDR3 sequence (DNA): TGTGCCAGTAGTACATGGGACTTGAACTATGGCTACACCTTC. As protein: CASSTWDLNYGYTF.

The sample holds one count of this clone. V and J are TRBV28 and TRBJ1-5; 9 bases line up with TRBD1. Unmatched junction bases numbered 6, after V lost 3 bases and J lost 6 bases. The germline CDR1 and CDR2 sequences are MDHEN and SYDVKM. The CDR3 totals 15 residues. The CDR3 bases are TGTGCCAGCAGTTTGCGACAGGGGGTAAGTCAGCCCCAGCATTTT. Amino acids: CASSLRQGVSQPQHF.

The chain joins TRBV19 to TRBJ1-5; TRBD1 matches at 7 bases. The CDR3 sequence is 15 residues long. Trimming at V came to 9 bases and at J to 4 bases, leaving 12 bases not matched to a gene. Germline V gene data show CDR1 as LNHDA and CDR2 as SQIVND (reference sequence). The CDR3 DNA sequence: TGTGCCAGCCGGCAGGGGGAGCTATGGAATCAGCCCCAGCATTTT. It yields the protein CASRQGELWNQPQHF.

The chain recombines TRBV5-1 with TRBJ2-3; perhaps TRBD1 as D (6 bases). Trimming cost V 0 bases and J 2 bases, with 10 bases left between them. CDR1 is SGHRS and CDR2 is YFSETQ in the germline V gene. The CDR3 totals 15 residues. The CDR3 coding sequence is TGCGCCAGCAGCTTGGGCAGGGGAACCACAGATACGCAGTATTTT. Amino acids: CASSLGRGTTDTQYF.

This chain links TRBV21-1 with TRBJ1-2; the table calls TRBD1, which could not be checked here. TRBV21-1 is assigned pseudogene status. CDR3 size: 16 residues. This CDR3 is CASTKECRGGSGGYTF. Written as DNA, the CDR3 is TGTGCCAGCACCAAGGAGTGCCGAGGGGGATCTGGCGGCTACACCTTC.

The V gene is TRBV7-9, the J gene TRBJ1-1; a weak D match, TRBD1 (6 bases). The germline V and J ends were trimmed by 2 bases and 1 base, with 8 bases remaining between them. This CDR3 contains 14 residues. From germline, CDR1 is SEHNR and CDR2 FQNEAQ (reference sequence). In nucleotides, the CDR3 is TGTGCCAGCAGCTTATTACAGGGGAACACTGAAGCTTTCTTT. Its translation is CASSLLQGNTEAFF.